A single sample gave rise to the 5 T cell receptor beta chains below, sequenced in a study of blood T cell repertoires in COVID-19. The method was immunoSEQ multiplex PCR; TCRdb's version includes in-frame clones alone and lacks a portion of them. Among about 43,000 clones listed, 65% to 85% were seen once. The source material was peripheral blood. Receptors originate from a man older than 75 in a cohort sampled during active COVID-19.

The chain recombines TRBV19 with TRBJ1-4; TRBD1 aligns across 7 bases. V was clipped by 6 bases and J by 8 bases; unmatched bases: 6. Germline lookup yields CDR1 LNHDA and CDR2 SQIVND (reference sequence). This CDR3 has 13 residues. The CDR3 DNA reads as TGTGCCAGTAGCCGACAGGGATGGGAAAAACTGTTTTTT. Translation gives CASSRQGWEKLFF. The full variable domain, completed using reference TRBV19 and TRBJ1-4, is DGGITQSPKYLFRKEGQNVTLSCEQNLNHDAMYWYRQDPGQGLRLIYYSQIVNDFQKGDIAEGYSVSREKKESFPLTVTSAQKNPTAFYLCASSRQGWEKLFFGSGTQLSVL.

This clone was found once. V and J are TRBV5-4 and TRBJ1-4, with 10 bases fitting TRBD1. Losses at the gene ends were 2 bases for V and 2 bases for J; bases not matched to a gene: 6. This CDR3 has 17 amino acids. From germline, CDR1 is SGHNT and CDR2 YYREEE (reference sequence). The CDR3 nucleotides are TGTGCCAGCAGCTTCTTGGGACAGGGGAACACTAATGAAAAACTGTTTTTT. Its protein is CASSFLGQGNTNEKLFF.

The chain has TRBV5-6 and TRBJ1-5; 7 positions agree with TRBD1. The ends lost 4 bases at V and 3 bases at J; junction bases unmatched: 4. This CDR3 spans 14 amino acids. Germline-derived CDR1 and CDR2 are SGHDT and YYEEEE. For the CDR3, the DNA is TGTGCCAGCAGCCTACAGGGGAACAATCAGCCCCAGCATTTT. This gives the protein CASSLQGNNQPQHF.

The chain joins TRBV5-1 to TRBJ2-7; 8 bases are shared with TRBD1. Germline V CDR1 and CDR2: SGHRS, YFSETQ. With 2 bases clipped from V and 3 bases from J, the junction kept 4 bases outside the gene matches. The CDR3 contains 14 residues. The CDR3 spells CASSFLQGGYEQYF. DNA for the CDR3: TGCGCCAGCAGCTTTTTACAGGGGGGCTACGAGCAGTACTTC.

The J gene is TRBJ2-6, the V gene TRBV11-3; perhaps TRBD1 as D (6 bases). Germline CDR1 reads SGHNT; CDR2 reads YENEEA. The CDR3 is 15 residues long. V dropped 5 bases and J dropped 2 bases, with 10 bases sitting between them. The CDR3 region has the DNA TGTGCCAGCAGCCCTACAGGGACTGGGGCCAACGTCCTGACTTTC. It translates to CASSPTGTGANVLTF.